A single sample is the source of the 27 T cell receptor beta chains below, sequenced in a study of T-cell reconstitution after alpha-beta-depleted transplantation in children. During its preparation, the TCRbeta library received unique molecular identifiers. Using its own MiXCR run on the PCR reads, TCRdb lists one record per CDR3 protein. This sample has 530,000 or so distinct CDR3 sequences; 20% to 30% occur once, and the top ten carry just over 35%. This sample comprised PBMCs, obtained before TCRalphabeta/CD19-depleted stem cell transplant. Receptor source: a boy less than two years old with Wiskott-Aldrich syndrome, due to receive a stem cell transplant.

This clonotype was observed many times. The chain uses TRBV4-2 and TRBJ2-1, with 12 bases identical to TRBD2. The CDR3 totals 17 residues. Germline V gene lookup returns CDR1 LGHNA and CDR2 YNFKEQ. Germline trimming cut 3 bases from V and 8 bases from J; bases unmatched to any gene: 11. DNA of the CDR3: TGTGCCAGCAGCCAGGCGACTAGCGGGAGTGGAGTAGATGAGCAGTTCTTC. Residues: CASSQATSGSGVDEQFF.

This clonotype was recorded a few times. The chain recombines TRBV20-1 with TRBJ2-5; no reliable D call. Germline CDR1 and CDR2: DFQATT and SNEGSKA (reference sequence). Trimming left V 6 bases short and J 4 bases short, with 18 bases between. This CDR3 region has 14 residues. The CDR3 is CSAGKKIGPETQYF. The CDR3 DNA follows: TGCAGTGCCGGCAAAAAGATAGGGCCAGAGACCCAGTACTTC.

There are a few counts of this clonotype. This chain links TRBV27 with TRBJ1-4; D remains ambiguous. V was trimmed by 5 bases and J by 8 bases, leaving 12 bases between them. CDR3 size: 13 residues. The V gene's germline CDR1 is MNHEY and CDR2 SMNVEV (reference sequence). In DNA form, the CDR3 reads TGTGCCAGCAGTCCGTTCGCCCGGGAAAAACTGTTTTTT. Translating gives CASSPFAREKLFF.

The chain has TRBV12-3 or TRBV12-4 and TRBJ2-7; 9 nucleotides agree with TRBD1. The V and J ends lost 5 bases and 6 bases, in that order; junction bases with no gene match: 17. This CDR3 has 17 residues. The CDR3 DNA sequence: TGTGCCAGCAGTGGGGGACAGGGCGAGTTATTGCGACTCGAGCAGTACTTC. Protein: CASSGGQGELLRLEQYF.

This chain uses TRBV28 with TRBJ2-1; the match to TRBD2 covers 12 bases. With V trimmed by 5 bases and J by 8 bases, 4 bases remained unmatched. The CDR3 has 14 amino acids. Germline-derived CDR1 and CDR2 are MDHEN and SYDVKM. The chain's CDR3 is CASSLAGGPYEQFF. In nucleotides, the CDR3 is TGTGCCAGCAGTCTAGCGGGAGGGCCCTATGAGCAGTTCTTC.

The chain uses TRBV7-9 and TRBJ2-2, with 7 bases fitting TRBD1. The trim removed 4 bases at V and 3 bases at J, leaving 5 bases unmatched. The CDR3 is 15 amino acids. CDR1 and CDR2 from the germline V gene are SEHNR and FQNEAQ (reference sequence). The DNA of the CDR3 is TGTGCCAGCAGCTCAAGACAGGGTTACACCGGGGAGCTGTTTTTT. Protein product: CASSSRQGYTGELFF.

This clonotype was observed a handful of times. This chain links TRBV20-1 with TRBJ2-1, with a weak D call TRBD1 (5 bases). The CDR3 runs 12 residues. Germline V lookup: CDR1 DFQATT, CDR2 SNEGSKA (reference sequence). The DNA of the CDR3 is TGCACTGGGGCTCGCTCCTACAATGAGCAGTTCTTC. Translated: CTGARSYNEQFF.

CDR3 DNA sequence: TGTGCCAGCAGCTTAGAGCTCCTAGCGGGAACCGGGGAGCTGTTTTTT. It yields the protein CASSLELLAGTGELFF. The chain employs TRBV7-2 and TRBJ2-2, with TRBD2 matching 9 bases. The CDR3 spans 16 residues. From germline, CDR1 is SGHTA and CDR2 FQGNSA. J lost 5 bases, V lost 1 base, and 5 bases had no gene match.

This chain joins TRBV28 and TRBJ2-1; TRBD2 is a possible D gene (6 bases). The CDR3 has 13 amino acids. Germline CDR1 reads MDHEN; CDR2 reads SYDVKM. Deletions cut 1 base from V and 6 bases from J, with 7 bases between. Here the CDR3 reads CASSLYSGNEQFF. In DNA, the CDR3 is TGTGCCAGCAGTTTATATAGCGGCAATGAGCAGTTCTTC.

The chain uses TRBV29-1 and TRBJ2-6, with D unresolved. Germline V gene data show CDR1 as SQVTM and CDR2 as ANQGSEA. The CDR3 extends over 14 amino acids. The V end lost 3 bases, the J end lost 0 bases, and 6 bases lay between the germline ends. The CDR3 spells CSVDKGSGANVLTF. CDR3 in DNA: TGCAGCGTTGACAAGGGCTCTGGGGCCAACGTCCTGACTTTC.

This clonotype was seen only a few times. The chain employs TRBV30 and TRBJ2-7, with 10 bases identical to TRBD1. The CDR3 contains 16 residues. CDR1 is GTSNPN and CDR2 is SVGIG in the germline V gene (reference sequence). Unmatched junction bases numbered 10, after V lost 1 base and J lost 4 bases. The CDR3 bases are TGTGCCTGGAGTGCTCCCGGGACAGGGGACAGGTACGAGCAGTACTTC. Translating it yields CAWSAPGTGDRYEQYF.

This rearrangement joins TRBV24-1 to TRBJ2-1; unclear D gene. In germline, CDR1 is KGHDR, CDR2 SFDVKD. Trimming removed 4 bases at V and 6 bases at J, with 12 bases between. The CDR3 totals 14 residues. The chain's CDR3 is CATSDKVFGNEQFF. The CDR3 DNA is TGTGCCACCAGTGACAAGGTCTTTGGCAATGAGCAGTTCTTC.

The chain uses TRBV7-6 and TRBJ2-1; 7 bases are shared with TRBD2. CDR1 and CDR2 (germline): SGHVS, FNYEAQ. V shed 5 bases, J shed 4 bases, and the junction held 11 bases outside the gene matches. The CDR3 loop spans 16 amino acids. The CDR3 DNA follows: TGTGCCAGCAGCGACATCAAGGCTAGCGGATACAATGAGCAGTTCTTC. This gives the protein CASSDIKASGYNEQFF.

This clonotype has just a few counts. This rearrangement joins TRBV5-1 to TRBJ2-3; 8 bases align to TRBD2. The CDR3 consists of 15 residues. The V segment lost 2 bases and the J segment 2 bases; nucleotides outside the gene matches: 4. Germline CDR1 and CDR2: SGHRS and YFSETQ. CDR3 sequence (DNA): TGCGCCAGCAGCTTTAGCGGGGCAAACACAGATACGCAGTATTTT. The encoded protein is CASSFSGANTDTQYF.

This clonotype was recorded a few times. The V gene is TRBV29-1, the J gene TRBJ2-2, with 11 bases identical to TRBD2. This CDR3 has 13 residues. From germline, CDR1 is SQVTM and CDR2 ANQGSEA. J lost 4 bases, V lost 7 bases, and 2 bases had no gene match. CDR3 in DNA: TGCAGCGGCGGACTAGCGGGCACCGGGGAGCTGTTTTTT. It codes for CSGGLAGTGELFF.

The rearrangement uses TRBV5-1 and TRBJ2-1, with 10 bases that match TRBD2. The junction had 4 bases not matched to a gene; V was cut back by 0 bases and J by 4 bases. In germline, CDR1 is SGHRS, CDR2 YFSETQ. The CDR3 is made up of 16 amino acids. CDR3 amino acids: CASSLAASGRYNEQFF. CDR3 coding DNA: TGCGCCAGCAGCTTGGCCGCTAGCGGGAGATACAATGAGCAGTTCTTC.

A few counts support this clonotype. One end of the junction fails to match germline, which may point to a read error. The chain recombines TRBV7-2 with TRBJ2-1; D may be TRBD2 (5 bases). This CDR3 has 14 amino acids. CDR1 and CDR2 from the germline V gene are SGHTA and FQGNSA. The CDR3 bases are TGTGCCAGCAGCTTGAGGACTTCCTTCAATGAGCAGTTCTTC. Encoded protein: CASSLRTSFNEQFF.

This clonotype came up a few times. The chain's CDR3 is CAISPGQGYEQYF. The DNA of the CDR3 is TGTGCCATCAGTCCGGGACAGGGGTACGAGCAGTACTTC. The chain joins TRBV10-3 to TRBJ2-7; TRBD1 matches 10 bases. CDR1 ENHRY and CDR2 SYGVKD come from the germline V gene. This CDR3 has 13 amino acids. V was clipped by 5 bases and J by 4 bases; unmatched bases: 2.

This chain's CDR3 is CASSNILGGTGKETQYF. The CDR3 DNA reads TGTGCCAGCAGTAACATCCTCGGCGGGACAGGGAAAGAGACCCAGTACTTC. The V and J genes are TRBV12-3 or TRBV12-4 and TRBJ2-5; 9 nucleotides align to TRBD1. V gave up 5 bases and J gave up 3 bases; unmatched junction bases: 13. This CDR3 comprises 17 residues.

Only a few counts were recorded for this clonotype. The CDR3 loop reads CASSLDVAKNIQYF. In nucleotides, the CDR3 is TGCGCCAGCAGCTTGGATGTAGCCAAAAACATTCAGTACTTC. This chain joins TRBV5-1 and TRBJ2-4, with D hard to call. This CDR3 has 14 amino acids. Between the trimmed V and J ends, which lost 0 bases and 0 bases, there was a span of 4 bases. Germline V gene sequence: CDR1 SGHRS, CDR2 YFSETQ.

The chain uses TRBV7-7 and TRBJ2-5; no clear D. V was trimmed by 1 base and J by 7 bases, leaving 10 bases between them. The CDR3 runs 13 residues. The germline CDR1 and CDR2 sequences are SSHAT and FNYEAQ (reference sequence). CDR3 coding DNA: TGTGCCAGCAGCTTAGGAGTGACGGGGACCCAGTACTTC. Its translation is CASSLGVTGTQYF.

This chain connects TRBV20-1 to TRBJ2-1; 11 nucleotides align to TRBD2. V was clipped by 6 bases and J by 6 bases; unmatched bases: 7. The CDR3 totals 14 residues. CDR1 is DFQATT, CDR2 SNEGSKA, per germline (reference sequence). The DNA for the CDR3 is TGCAGTGCCCCCGGGACTAGCGGCCTCAATGAGCAGTTCTTC. Residues: CSAPGTSGLNEQFF.

A few counts support this clonotype. The rearrangement links TRBV3-1 to TRBJ1-5, with D unresolved. Per germline, CDR1 LGHDT and CDR2 YNNKEL (reference sequence). The V and J ends lost 1 base and 2 bases respectively, with 9 bases between them. This CDR3 has 15 residues. CDR3 amino acids: CASSQGPGGNQPQHF. The DNA of the CDR3 is TGTGCCAGCAGCCAAGGCCCCGGGGGCAATCAGCCCCAGCATTTT.

This chain uses TRBV12-3 or TRBV12-4 with TRBJ2-5; D may be TRBD1 or TRBD2 (5 bases each). CDR3 size: 13 residues. Trimming removed 4 bases from V and 5 bases from J, with 11 bases in between. CDR3 loop: CASSYSWGETQYF. The CDR3 bases are TGTGCCAGCAGTTACTCTTGGGGGGAGACCCAGTACTTC.

The J gene is TRBJ2-3, the V gene TRBV4-1; 10 nucleotides line up with TRBD2. With 4 bases clipped from V and 2 bases from J, the junction kept 12 bases outside the gene matches. Germline CDR1 is MGHRA and CDR2 is YSYEKL. There are 18 residues in the CDR3. CDR3 DNA sequence: TGCGCCAGCAGCCCCTATGGGGCCAGCGGGAGGGCCACAGATACGCAGTATTTT. Translating gives CASSPYGASGRATDTQYF.

This chain connects TRBV20-1 to TRBJ2-2; D perhaps matches TRBD1 (5 bases). The germline V gene encodes CDR1 DFQATT and CDR2 SNEGSKA (reference sequence). The CDR3 consists of 16 residues. The ends were cut back, 2 bases at V and 5 bases at J, with 18 bases in the middle. This CDR3 is CSARMQGSLFTGELFF. The CDR3 DNA sequence: TGCAGTGCTAGAATGCAGGGATCCTTGTTTACCGGGGAGCTGTTTTTT.

This clonotype was counted only a few times. The gene calls are TRBV20-1 and TRBJ1-5; D remains unclear. The CDR3 spans 13 residues. Germline values: CDR1 DFQATT, CDR2 SNEGSKA (reference sequence). The V end lost 0 bases, the J end lost 5 bases, and 8 bases lay between the germline ends. The DNA for the CDR3 is TGCAGTGCTAGAGACACGTTTGATCAGCCCCAGCATTTT. Translated: CSARDTFDQPQHF.